The 9 T cell receptor beta chains listed next were all sequenced from one sample in a study of identical twins. MiXCR, applied by TCRdb to the 5' RACE reads, yields one record per CDR3 protein. The data contain 690,000 or so distinct CDR3 sequences, about 9.4% of them singletons. These data were also reused for a study on yellow fever vaccine responses in identical twins.

The sample consisted of PBMCs. These receptors all stem from a woman younger than 35 in good health.

J is TRBJ2-1 and V is TRBV28; D is possibly TRBD1 (6 bases). The V gene lost 5 bases and the J gene lost 0 bases, with 20 bases spanning the gap. CDR1 MDHEN and CDR2 SYDVKM come from the germline V gene. CDR3 length: 18 residues. CDR3 region: CASSSPPGTHYSYNEQFF. CDR3 DNA sequence: TGTGCCAGCAGTAGTCCTCCCGGGACACATTACTCCTACAATGAGCAGTTCTTC.

The V gene is TRBV20-1, the J gene TRBJ2-7, with TRBD1 identical over 8 bases. Losses at the gene ends were 6 bases for V and 2 bases for J; bases not matched to a gene: 9. The CDR3 runs 14 residues. Germline lookup yields CDR1 DFQATT and CDR2 SNEGSKA (reference sequence). The CDR3 DNA is TGCAGTGCCCAGGGACAGGAGGGAACCTACGAGCAGTACTTC. As protein: CSAQGQEGTYEQYF.

This clonotype was seen ten or more times. The chain recombines TRBV29-1 with TRBJ1-1; D uncertain. The V and J ends lost 7 bases and 5 bases respectively, with 8 bases between them. This CDR3 region has 10 residues. Germline CDR1 reads SQVTM; CDR2 reads ANQGSEA. The DNA of the CDR3 is TGCAGCGCCGCGTGGACTGAAGCTTTCTTT. It encodes CSAAWTEAFF. Full variable domain (missing parts from reference TRBV29-1 and TRBJ1-1): SAVISQKPSRDICQRGTSLTIQCQVDSQVTMMFWYRQQPGQSLTLIATANQGSEATYESGFVIDKFPISRPNLTFSTLTVSNMSPEDSSIYLCSAAWTEAFFGQGTRLTVV.

This clonotype was detected many times. This chain links TRBV12-3 or TRBV12-4 with TRBJ2-7; TRBD2 aligns across 7 bases. Trimming at V came to 7 bases and at J to 7 bases, leaving 19 bases not matched to a gene. The CDR3 is made up of 16 amino acids. The CDR3 here is CASNSRRGGNPREQYF. In DNA form, the CDR3 reads TGTGCCAGCAACTCTCGGAGGGGAGGGAACCCTAGGGAGCAGTACTTC.

This clonotype was counted only a few times. V and J are TRBV5-4 and TRBJ2-5; 7 bases map to TRBD1. The length of the CDR3 is 14 residues. Germline V gene data show CDR1 as SGHNT and CDR2 as YYREEE (reference sequence). V dropped 4 bases and J dropped 1; count of bases not matched to a gene: 4. The CDR3 reads CASSIRTGQETQYF. The CDR3 DNA is TGTGCCAGCAGCATCCGGACAGGCCAAGAGACCCAGTACTTC.

The chain is built from TRBV30 and TRBJ2-1; D gene uncertain. CDR1 and CDR2 from the germline V gene are GTSNPN and SVGIG (reference sequence). Between the trimmed V and J ends, which lost 0 bases and 15 bases, there was a span of 6 bases. The CDR3 loop spans 9 amino acids. CDR3 residues: CAWSVPRFF. In DNA form, the CDR3 reads TGTGCCTGGAGTGTACCCCGGTTCTTC. Combining the CDR3 with reference TRBV30 and TRBJ2-1 gives the whole variable domain SQTIHQWPATLVQPVGSPLSLECTVEGTSNPNLYWYRQAAGRGLQLLFYSVGIGQISSEVPQNLSASRPQDRQFILSSKKLLLSDSGFYLCAWSVPRFFGPGTRLTVL.

Only a few counts were recorded for this clonotype. This sequence joins TRBV11-2 and TRBJ1-6; D unclear. The CDR3 length is 16 residues. Germline lookup yields CDR1 SGHAT and CDR2 FQNNGV. V shed 1 base and J shed 7 bases, with 14 bases lying between them. CDR3 nucleotides: TGTGCCAGCAGCTTAGTGGCAGGTCAATTAAATTCACCCCTCCACTTT. It yields the protein CASSLVAGQLNSPLHF.

This sequence joins TRBV6-5 and TRBJ2-3; D call uncertain. The V end lost 3 bases, the J end lost 10 bases, and 14 bases lay between the germline ends. Per germline, CDR1 MNHEY and CDR2 SVGAGI. CDR3 size: 13 residues. The CDR3 here is CASSYSLQLAQYF. In DNA form, the CDR3 reads TGTGCCAGCAGTTATTCCTTGCAGTTGGCGCAGTATTTT.

This clonotype was seen at least ten times. The chain recombines TRBV10-3 with TRBJ2-3; 8 positions agree with TRBD2. Per the germline V gene, CDR1 is ENHRY and CDR2 is SYGVKD. The CDR3 covers 16 residues. The junction had 9 bases not matched to a gene; V was cut back by 3 bases and J by 4 bases. The DNA for the CDR3 is TGTGCCATCAGTGACTCCTCCTCGGGGGGGGCAGATACGCAGTATTTT. It is translated as CAISDSSSGGADTQYF.